This T cell receptor beta chain was sequenced for a study of shared clonotypes between healthy human individuals. Study observations and caveats: Few donors restricted represented genetic and exposure-history diversity. Only blood underwent sampling, and tissue repertoires likely differ.

CD45RO negativity and positive selection for CCR7 defined naive CD8 cells, a population that excluded terminally differentiated effector memory CD45RA+ cells. There were no recent acute infections or vaccinations among the donors, who were healthy HIV-negative adults. Those who donated, Caucasian adults without exception, all lived in Nashville, Tennessee. Here immunoSEQ multiplex PCR was the method, and the copy in TCRdb shows in-frame clones only, minus some. The table shows about 2.1 million clones, with 80% to 95% occurring only once. About this clone itself: Its cognate antigen is unknown.

This sequence originates from a man between 18 and 29 years old in good health. Some clones in this sample may be carry-over from other donors' samples. Sample: naive CD8+ T cells from PBMCs.

The CDR3 DNA follows: TGTGCCACCAGCAGTGGAACCAGGGGGGAGACCCAGTACTTC. Residues: CATSSGTRGETQYF. The V and J genes are TRBV15 and TRBJ2-5, with TRBD1 matching 7 bases. Germline values: CDR1 LNHNV, CDR2 YYDKDF (reference sequence). V lost 3 bases and J lost 5; bases outside the gene matches: 6. The CDR3 spans 14 residues.